This is a list of T cell receptor beta chains from one sample in a study of cytomegalovirus exposure and HLA in healthy donors. Sequencing was performed with immunoSEQ multiplex PCR; in TCRdb, only in-frame clones are kept and a portion is missing. The repertoire holds tens of thousands of clones, with about 94% as singletons. The sequenced sample was PBMCs. The receptors were gathered from a man younger than 35 in good health and CMV-seropositive. Each CDR3 is given with its conserved first and last residue. A D gene is named only where the DNA matches it firmly. The listing skips clone size in some rows; elsewhere it reads once, few, many or a size class.

D gene: NA; V gene: TRBV2; clone size: NA; J gene: TRBJ1-5; CDR3 DNA: TGTGCCAGCAGTGTACAAGGGAGGGTTAGCAATCAGCCCCAGCATTTT; CDR3 protein: CASSVQGRVSNQPQHF
D gene: TRBD1; V gene: TRBV11-2; clone size: NA; J gene: TRBJ1-2; CDR3 DNA: TGTGCCAGCAGCAAGGACAGGGGTTGGGCTGGCTACACCTTC; CDR3 protein: CASSKDRGWAGYTF
D gene: NA; V gene: TRBV9; clone size: NA; J gene: TRBJ2-2; CDR3 DNA: TGTGCCAGCAGCGTAGATAGGGGCAGTAAGACCGGGGAGCTGTTTTTT; CDR3 protein: CASSVDRGSKTGELFF
D gene: TRBD2; V gene: TRBV7-9; clone size: NA; J gene: TRBJ2-7; CDR3 DNA: TGTGCCAGCAGCCCCGGCTTGAGGGGCGGGAGCCTCTACGAGCAGTACTTC; CDR3 protein: CASSPGLRGGSLYEQYF
D gene: NA; V gene: TRBV27; clone size: NA; J gene: TRBJ2-3; CDR3 DNA: TGTGCCAGCAGTTTGGCGGGTGTGGTCACAGATACGCAGTATTTT; CDR3 protein: CASSLAGVVTDTQYF
D gene: NA; V gene: TRBV19; clone size: NA; J gene: TRBJ2-1; CDR3 DNA: TGTGCCAGTAGTAGGGGATGGACAAGCTCCTACAATGAGCAGTTCTTC; CDR3 protein: CASSRGWTSSYNEQFF
D gene: NA; V gene: TRBV19; clone size: once; J gene: TRBJ2-2; CDR3 DNA: TGTGCCAGTAGGGCAAATCCGGGGGAGCTGTTTTTT; CDR3 protein: CASRANPGELFF
D gene: TRBD1; V gene: TRBV6-4; clone size: NA; J gene: TRBJ1-2; CDR3 DNA: TGTGCCAGCAGGGGGGTGGGGACACAGGGGGCGAGGAACTATGGCTACACCTTC; CDR3 protein: CASRGVGTQGARNYGYTF
D gene: TRBD1; V gene: TRBV5-1; clone size: NA; J gene: TRBJ1-4; CDR3 DNA: TGCGCCAGCAGCCGGGACAGGAATAATGAAAAACTGTTTTTT; CDR3 protein: CASSRDRNNEKLFF
D gene: NA; V gene: TRBV19; clone size: NA; J gene: TRBJ2-2; CDR3 DNA: TGTGCCAGTAGACTAAGTACCGGGGAGCTGTTTTTT; CDR3 protein: CASRLSTGELFF